The T cell receptor (beta chain) under discussion was sequenced for a study of circulating and synovial CD4+ cells in juvenile arthritis. Profiled with immunoSEQ multiplex PCR; TCRdb holds only in-frame clones, not every one. The repertoire holds fewer than 35,000 clones, with nearly 97% as singletons. This CDR3 comprises 15 residues. Germline V CDR1 and CDR2: MNHNS, SASEGT. V dropped 6 bases and J dropped 2; count of bases not matched to a gene: 5. V and J are TRBV6-1 and TRBJ1-3; TRBD1 matches at 9 bases. This TCR was sampled from a human donor with juvenile idiopathic arthritis. The sequenced sample was CD4+ T cells from blood. The CDR3: CASRTGQGPGNTIYF. For the CDR3, the DNA is TGTGCCAGCAGAACGGGACAGGGTCCTGGAAACACCATATATTTT.